This T cell receptor (beta chain) was recorded in a study of regulatory T cells. Study findings and constraints: Hydrophobic residues at CDR3 positions 6 and 7 were enriched in conventional CD4+ T cells of CD3G-deficient patients.

As concerns this clone: Antigen unknown.

The primer mix had 52 TRBV and 13 TRBJ primers. Method: immunoSEQ multiplex PCR; TCRdb's copy keeps in-frame clones and lacks some. This table holds under 45,000 clones, approximately 89% found once. This CDR3 spans 14 amino acids. Germline V gene data show CDR1 as SGHRS and CDR2 as YFSETQ. V was trimmed by 0 bases and J by 7 bases, leaving 10 bases between them. The clonotype comes from a person between 18 and 30 years old with CD3G deficiency. Specimen: conventional CD4+ T cells sorted from blood. V gene TRBV5-1 combines with J gene TRBJ2-2; D is ambiguous. CDR3 DNA: TGCGCCAGCAGCTTGGCCGGCAGTCACGGGGAGCTGTTTTTT. It yields the protein CASSLAGSHGELFF.